One and the same sample provided the 16 T cell receptor beta chains below, sequenced in a study of T cell repertoires in cytomegalovirus infection. MiXCR, run by TCRdb on the reads, gives a single entry per CDR3 protein. The profile shows approximately 500,000 distinct CDR3 sequences, 10% to 12% of them singletons. Sample: PBMCs. Receptors were obtained from a human donor in good health (CMV status not recorded). Some clones in this sample may be carry-over from other donors' samples.

This clonotype was counted at least ten times. This chain joins TRBV6-1 and TRBJ1-5; TRBD1 matches at 9 bases. Germline V CDR1 and CDR2: MNHNS, SASEGT. The CDR3 has 17 residues. With V trimmed by 5 bases and J by 1 base, 9 bases remained unmatched. The CDR3 here is CASSRGKGTGSNQPQHF. DNA of the CDR3: TGTGCCAGCAGTCGTGGTAAGGGGACAGGGAGCAATCAGCCCCAGCATTTT.

This clonotype was recorded many times. V is TRBV12-5 and J is TRBJ2-5; tentatively, D is TRBD1 (5 bases). The CDR3 consists of 15 residues. Deletions cut 7 bases from V and 5 bases from J, with 20 bases between. CDR1 and CDR2 from the germline V gene are LGHNT and FRNRAP. The CDR3 sequence is CASVRTTGFGETQYF. The CDR3 region has the DNA TGTGCTAGTGTAAGAACTACAGGCTTTGGGGAGACCCAGTACTTC.

This clonotype was found many times. The V gene is TRBV10-3, the J gene TRBJ1-1, with 7 bases identical to TRBD1. The CDR3 contains 13 residues. Trimming at V came to 10 bases and at J to 1 base, leaving 6 bases not matched to a gene. The germline CDR1 and CDR2 sequences are ENHRY and SYGVKD. This CDR3 is CATTGVANTEAFF. Here the CDR3 DNA reads TGTGCCACCACAGGGGTGGCGAACACTGAAGCTTTCTTT.

This clonotype was picked up many times. This CDR3 reads CASSLGQALNQPQHF. CDR3 in DNA: TGTGCCAGCAGTTTAGGACAGGCACTCAATCAGCCCCAGCATTTT. V is TRBV12-3 or TRBV12-4 and J is TRBJ1-5, with D perhaps TRBD1 (6 bases). V lost 1 base and J 3 bases, leaving 10 bases between the germline ends. This CDR3 is 15 amino acids long.

This clonotype occurred a few times. V is TRBV20-1 and J is TRBJ2-5; 8 bases fit TRBD2. Germline trimming cut 0 bases from V and 2 bases from J; bases unmatched to any gene: 2. The germline V gene has CDR1 DFQATT and CDR2 SNEGSKA (reference sequence). CDR3 size: 14 residues. The DNA of the CDR3 is TGCAGTGCTAGAGATAGCGGGGTACAAGAGACCCAGTACTTC. This encodes CSARDSGVQETQYF.

The V call is TRBV5-6, the J call TRBJ2-2, with a tentative D call TRBD2 (6 bases). Germline CDR1 reads SGHDT; CDR2 reads YYEEEE. The germline V and J ends were trimmed by 3 bases and 4 bases, with 10 bases remaining between them. The CDR3 is 14 amino acids. DNA for the CDR3: TGTGCCAGCAGCTCGGGACTGGGCACCGGGGAGCTGTTTTTT. It yields the protein CASSSGLGTGELFF.

The table lists this clonotype with many counts. The genes are TRBV10-3 and TRBJ1-1; D is perhaps TRBD1 (6 bases). V was clipped by 0 bases and J by 5 bases, with 10 bases between them. CDR1 ENHRY and CDR2 SYGVKD come from the germline V gene. There are 14 residues in the CDR3. The CDR3 is CAISESGGQTEAFF. The CDR3 coding sequence is TGTGCCATCAGTGAGTCGGGGGGGCAGACTGAAGCTTTCTTT.

This clonotype showed up just a few times. The rearrangement uses TRBV20-1 and TRBJ2-7; 12 bases fit TRBD2. The V gene end was trimmed by 2 bases and the J gene end by 2 bases; junction bases not matched to a gene: 4. The CDR3 runs 15 residues. CDR1 and CDR2 (germline): DFQATT, SNEGSKA (reference sequence). Here the CDR3 DNA reads TGCAGTGCTAGACTAGCGGGAGGGCACCCCTACGAGCAGTACTTC. Residues: CSARLAGGHPYEQYF.

Points on this clonotype: This may arise from a read error, as a much more abundant clone is one base away. V and J are TRBV19 and TRBJ1-5; 11 nucleotides line up with TRBD1. In germline, CDR1 is LNHDA, CDR2 SQIVND (reference sequence). The junction had 9 bases not matched to a gene; V was cut back by 8 bases and J by 6 bases. This CDR3 has 15 residues. The CDR3 DNA reads as TGTGCCAGTGTGGGGACAGGGGGAGTTCGTCAGCCCCAGCATTTT. Protein: CASVGTGGVRQPQHF. Full variable domain (remainder filled in from reference TRBV19 and TRBJ1-5): DGGITQSPKYLFRKEGQNVTLSCEQNLNHDAMYWYRQDPGQGLRLIYYSQIVNDFQKGDIAEGYSVSREKKESFPLTVTSAQKNPTAFYLCASVGTGGVRQPQHFGDGTRLSIL.

The table lists this clonotype with many counts. The chain has TRBV5-4 and TRBJ2-2, with D unclear. The V and J ends lost 2 bases and 4 bases respectively, with 12 bases between them. CDR1 and CDR2 from the germline V gene are SGHNT and YYREEE (reference sequence). The CDR3 spans 15 residues. Written as DNA, the CDR3 is TGTGCCAGCAGCTTCTATCCGGGCGTCACCGGGGAGCTGTTTTTT. It translates to CASSFYPGVTGELFF.

This clonotype occurred a few times. The J gene is TRBJ2-1, the V gene TRBV29-1; TRBD1 matches 8 bases. The CDR3 has 22 residues. Looked up from germline, CDR1 is SQVTM and CDR2 is ANQGSEA. Germline trimming cut 4 bases from V and 0 bases from J; bases unmatched to any gene: 26. CDR3 residues: CSVVSKRSRQGTEHGSYNEQFF. The CDR3 coding sequence is TGCAGCGTTGTTTCGAAGAGGAGTAGACAGGGGACCGAACATGGCTCCTACAATGAGCAGTTCTTC.

The chain uses TRBV5-1 and TRBJ2-1; D might be TRBD1 (6 bases). CDR1 and CDR2 (germline): SGHRS, YFSETQ. The length of the CDR3 is 14 residues. Trimming cost V 5 bases and J 5 bases, with 14 bases left between them. CDR3 sequence (DNA): TGCGCCAGCAGTGGTGACAGGACCAACAATGAGCAGTTCTTC. This encodes CASSGDRTNNEQFF. The variable domain in full, completed from reference TRBV5-1 and TRBJ2-1, reads KAGVTQTPRYLIKTRGQQVTLSCSPISGHRSVSWYQQTPGQGLQFLFEYFSETQRNKGNFPGRFSGRQFSNSRSEMNVSTLELGDSALYLCASSGDRTNNEQFFGPGTRLTVL.

The J gene is TRBJ2-2, the V gene TRBV10-3; perhaps TRBD2 as D (5 bases). V lost 8 bases and J lost 0, with 22 bases in between. This CDR3 has 18 amino acids. Germline CDR1 ENHRY, CDR2 SYGVKD. The CDR3 region has the DNA TGTGCCATCGCCAGGAGTCGATGGTCGGGGTCGAACACCGGGGAGCTGTTTTTT. Amino acids: CAIARSRWSGSNTGELFF.

The chain recombines TRBV20-1 with TRBJ2-1; 7 nucleotides line up with TRBD2. With 6 bases clipped from V and 2 bases from J, the junction kept 7 bases outside the gene matches. This CDR3 has 14 amino acids. Germline CDR1 and CDR2: DFQATT and SNEGSKA (reference sequence). The CDR3 reads CSAKAGEAYNEQFF. DNA of the CDR3: TGCAGTGCAAAGGCGGGAGAGGCCTACAATGAGCAGTTCTTC.

Ten or more counts support this clonotype. The chain is built from TRBV20-1 and TRBJ1-1; D possibly corresponds to TRBD1 (6 bases). The V end was cut by 6 bases, the J end by 0 bases, with 17 bases between. CDR3 length: 15 amino acids. Germline loops: CDR1 DFQATT, CDR2 SNEGSKA (reference sequence). DNA for the CDR3: TGCAGTGCCCAAGAGGGGGAAACAATGAACACTGAAGCTTTCTTT. Protein sequence: CSAQEGETMNTEAFF.

This clonotype came up many times. The CDR3 bases are TGTGCCAGCAGCTTAAGAGGAGTGACGGACAGGGATCAAGAGACCCAGTACTTC. Protein sequence: CASSLRGVTDRDQETQYF. V usage is TRBV7-7 and J usage is TRBJ2-5, with 8 bases lining up with TRBD1. In germline, CDR1 is SSHAT, CDR2 FNYEAQ (reference sequence). The CDR3 is 18 residues long. Germline trimming cut 2 bases from V and 2 bases from J; bases unmatched to any gene: 13.